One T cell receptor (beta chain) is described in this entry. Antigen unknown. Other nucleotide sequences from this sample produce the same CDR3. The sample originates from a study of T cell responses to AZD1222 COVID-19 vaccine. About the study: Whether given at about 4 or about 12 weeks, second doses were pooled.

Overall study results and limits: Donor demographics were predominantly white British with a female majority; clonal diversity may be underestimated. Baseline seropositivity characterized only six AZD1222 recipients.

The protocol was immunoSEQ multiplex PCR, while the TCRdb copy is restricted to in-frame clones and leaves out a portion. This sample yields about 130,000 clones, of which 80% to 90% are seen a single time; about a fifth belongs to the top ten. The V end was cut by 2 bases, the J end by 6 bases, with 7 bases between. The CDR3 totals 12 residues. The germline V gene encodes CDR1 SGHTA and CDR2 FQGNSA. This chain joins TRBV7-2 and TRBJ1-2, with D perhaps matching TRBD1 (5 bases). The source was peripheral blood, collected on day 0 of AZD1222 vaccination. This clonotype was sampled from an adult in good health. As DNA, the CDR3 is TGTGCCAGCAGCTTAAGAGGGGATGGCTACACCTTC. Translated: CASSLRGDGYTF.